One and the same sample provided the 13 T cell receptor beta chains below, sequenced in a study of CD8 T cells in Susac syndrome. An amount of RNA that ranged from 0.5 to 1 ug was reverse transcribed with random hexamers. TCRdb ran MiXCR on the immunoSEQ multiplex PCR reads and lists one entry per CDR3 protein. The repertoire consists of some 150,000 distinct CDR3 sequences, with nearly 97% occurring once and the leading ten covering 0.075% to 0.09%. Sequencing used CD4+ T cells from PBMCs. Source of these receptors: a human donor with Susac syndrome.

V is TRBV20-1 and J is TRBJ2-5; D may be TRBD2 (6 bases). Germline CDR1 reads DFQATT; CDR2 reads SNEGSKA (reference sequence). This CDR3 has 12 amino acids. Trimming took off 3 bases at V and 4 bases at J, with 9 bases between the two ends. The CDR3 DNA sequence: TGCAGTGCTAGTCAGGGAGGAGAGACCCAGTACTTC. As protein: CSASQGGETQYF.

CDR3 nucleotides: TGTGCCAGCAGTTTAGGGGTTGAGGGCGAAGCTTTCTTT. Its protein product is CASSLGVEGEAFF. The rearrangement links TRBV28 to TRBJ1-1, with D uncertain. Germline CDR1 MDHEN, CDR2 SYDVKM. V was cut by 2 bases and J by 8 bases, with 12 bases left in between. This CDR3 spans 13 amino acids.

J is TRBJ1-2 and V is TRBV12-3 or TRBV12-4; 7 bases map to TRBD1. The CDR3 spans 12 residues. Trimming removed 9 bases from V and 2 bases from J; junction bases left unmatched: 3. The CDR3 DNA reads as TGTGCCAGTGCGGACAGGAACTATGGCTACACCTTC. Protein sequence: CASADRNYGYTF.

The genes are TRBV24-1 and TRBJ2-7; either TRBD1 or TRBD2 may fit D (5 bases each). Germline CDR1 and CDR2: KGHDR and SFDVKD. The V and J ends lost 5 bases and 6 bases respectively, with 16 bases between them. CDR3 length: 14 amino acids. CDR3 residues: CATSVSAGGGEQYF. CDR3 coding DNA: TGTGCCACCAGTGTTTCGGCTGGGGGTGGCGAGCAGTACTTC.

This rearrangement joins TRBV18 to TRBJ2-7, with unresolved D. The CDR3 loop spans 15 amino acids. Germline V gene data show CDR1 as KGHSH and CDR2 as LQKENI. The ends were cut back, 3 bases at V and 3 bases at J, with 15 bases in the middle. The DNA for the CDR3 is TGTGCCAGCTCACCTCGATCCGCTTTGGGCTACGAGCAGTACTTC. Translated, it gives CASSPRSALGYEQYF.

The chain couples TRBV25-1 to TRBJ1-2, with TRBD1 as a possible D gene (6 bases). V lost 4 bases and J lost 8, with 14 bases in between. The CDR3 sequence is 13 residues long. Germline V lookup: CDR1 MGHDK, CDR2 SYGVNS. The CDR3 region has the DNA TGTGCCAGCAGTGGGACAACAGGGTACGGCTACACCTTC. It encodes CASSGTTGYGYTF.

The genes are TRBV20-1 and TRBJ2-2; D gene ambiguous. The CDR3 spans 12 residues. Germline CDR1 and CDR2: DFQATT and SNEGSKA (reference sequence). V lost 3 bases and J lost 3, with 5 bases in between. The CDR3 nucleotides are TGCAGTGCTAGTTCGGACACCGGGGAGCTGTTTTTT. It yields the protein CSASSDTGELFF.

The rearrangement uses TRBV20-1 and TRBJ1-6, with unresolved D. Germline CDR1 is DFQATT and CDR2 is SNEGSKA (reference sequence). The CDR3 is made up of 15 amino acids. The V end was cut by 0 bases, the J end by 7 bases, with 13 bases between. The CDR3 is CSARDAKDLNSPLHF. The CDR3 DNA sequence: TGCAGTGCTAGAGATGCTAAGGACCTCAATTCACCCCTCCACTTT.

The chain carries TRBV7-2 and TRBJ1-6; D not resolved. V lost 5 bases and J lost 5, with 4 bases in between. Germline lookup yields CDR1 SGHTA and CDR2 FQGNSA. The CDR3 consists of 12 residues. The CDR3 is CASSHNNSPLHF. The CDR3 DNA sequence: TGTGCCAGCAGCCACAATAATTCACCCCTCCACTTT.

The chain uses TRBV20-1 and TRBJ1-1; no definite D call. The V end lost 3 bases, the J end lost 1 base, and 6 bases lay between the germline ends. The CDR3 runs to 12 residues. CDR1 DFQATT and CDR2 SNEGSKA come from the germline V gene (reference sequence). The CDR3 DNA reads TGCAGTGCTAGTAGCTGGAACACTGAAGCTTTCTTT. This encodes CSASSWNTEAFF.

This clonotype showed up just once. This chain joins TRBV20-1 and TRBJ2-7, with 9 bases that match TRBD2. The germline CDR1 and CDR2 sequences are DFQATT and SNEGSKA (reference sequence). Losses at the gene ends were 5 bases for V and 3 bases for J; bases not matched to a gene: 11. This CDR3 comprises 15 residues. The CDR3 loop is CSAPTPSGISYEQYF. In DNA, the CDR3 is TGCAGTGCTCCAACTCCTAGCGGGATTAGCTACGAGCAGTACTTC.

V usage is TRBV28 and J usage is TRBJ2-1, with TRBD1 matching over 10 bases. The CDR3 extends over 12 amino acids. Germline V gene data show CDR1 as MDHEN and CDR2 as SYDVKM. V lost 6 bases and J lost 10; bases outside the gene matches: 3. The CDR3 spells CASSPTGGEQFF. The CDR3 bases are TGTGCCAGCAGCCCGACAGGGGGCGAGCAGTTCTTC.

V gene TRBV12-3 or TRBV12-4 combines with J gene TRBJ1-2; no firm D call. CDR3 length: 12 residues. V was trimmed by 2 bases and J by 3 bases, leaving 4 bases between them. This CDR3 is CASSLWDYGYTF. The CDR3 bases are TGTGCCAGCAGTTTATGGGACTATGGCTACACCTTC.